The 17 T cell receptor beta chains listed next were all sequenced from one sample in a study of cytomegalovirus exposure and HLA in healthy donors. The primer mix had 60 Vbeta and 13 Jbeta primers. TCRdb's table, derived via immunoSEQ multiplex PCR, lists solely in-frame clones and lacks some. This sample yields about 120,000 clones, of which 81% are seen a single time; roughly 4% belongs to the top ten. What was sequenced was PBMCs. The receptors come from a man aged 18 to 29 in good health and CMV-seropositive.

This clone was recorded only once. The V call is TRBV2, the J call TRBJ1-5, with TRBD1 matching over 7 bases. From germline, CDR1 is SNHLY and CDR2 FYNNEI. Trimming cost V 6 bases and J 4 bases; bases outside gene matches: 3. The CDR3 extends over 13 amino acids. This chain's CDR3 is CASRGGQNQPQHF. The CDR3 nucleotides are TGTGCCAGCAGAGGGGGCCAAAATCAGCCCCAGCATTTT. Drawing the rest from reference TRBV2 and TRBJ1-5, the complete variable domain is EPEVTQTPSHQVTQMGQEVILRCVPISNHLYFYWYRQILGQKVEFLVSFYNNEISEKSEIFDDQFSVERPDGSNFTLKIRSTKLEDSAMYFCASRGGQNQPQHFGDGTRLSIL.

The CDR3 sequence is CASNRDSLSEAFF. CDR3 coding DNA: TGTGCCAGTAACCGGGACAGCCTCTCCGAAGCTTTCTTT. The chain carries TRBV19 and TRBJ1-1, with 7 nucleotides matching TRBD1. The trim removed 7 bases at V and 8 bases at J, leaving 10 bases unmatched. Germline values: CDR1 LNHDA, CDR2 SQIVND (reference sequence). CDR3 size: 13 residues.

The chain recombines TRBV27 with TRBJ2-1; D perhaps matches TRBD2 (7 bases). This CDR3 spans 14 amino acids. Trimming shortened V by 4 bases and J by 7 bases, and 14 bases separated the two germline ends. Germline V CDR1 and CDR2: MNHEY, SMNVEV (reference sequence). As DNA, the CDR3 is TGTGCCAGCAGTTCTCGCGGGGGCCGAAATGAGCAGTTCTTC. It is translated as CASSSRGGRNEQFF.

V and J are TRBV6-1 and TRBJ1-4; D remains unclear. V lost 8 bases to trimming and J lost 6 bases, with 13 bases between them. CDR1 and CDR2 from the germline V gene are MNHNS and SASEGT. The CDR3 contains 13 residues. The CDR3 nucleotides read TGTGCCAGCGCCAGGAGGCAGGATGAAAAACTGTTTTTT. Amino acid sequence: CASARRQDEKLFF.

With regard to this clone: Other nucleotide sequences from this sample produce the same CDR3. CDR3 DNA sequence: TGTGCCAGCAGCCTTGTCCGACAGGGCGGGTCGGAGACCCAGTACTTC. Its translation: CASSLVRQGGSETQYF. The J gene is TRBJ2-5, the V gene TRBV5-4, with TRBD1 matching over 7 bases. CDR3 length equals 16 residues. Germline CDR1 reads SGHNT; CDR2 reads YYREEE (reference sequence). V trimming: 4 bases; J trimming: 5 bases; junction bases outside the gene matches: 14.

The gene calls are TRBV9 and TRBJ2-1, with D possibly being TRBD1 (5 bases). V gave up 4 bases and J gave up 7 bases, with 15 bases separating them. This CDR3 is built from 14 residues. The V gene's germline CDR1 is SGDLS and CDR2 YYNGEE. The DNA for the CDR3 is TGTGCCAGCAGCCCCCGCGACAGTCCAAATGAGCAGTTCTTC. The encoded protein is CASSPRDSPNEQFF.

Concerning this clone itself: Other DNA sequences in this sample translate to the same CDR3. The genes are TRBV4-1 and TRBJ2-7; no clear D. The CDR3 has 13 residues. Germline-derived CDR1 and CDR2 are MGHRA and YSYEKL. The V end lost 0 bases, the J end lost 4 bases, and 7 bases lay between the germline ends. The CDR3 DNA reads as TGCGCCAGCAGCCAAGACTACGGGTACGAGCAGTACTTC. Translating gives CASSQDYGYEQYF.

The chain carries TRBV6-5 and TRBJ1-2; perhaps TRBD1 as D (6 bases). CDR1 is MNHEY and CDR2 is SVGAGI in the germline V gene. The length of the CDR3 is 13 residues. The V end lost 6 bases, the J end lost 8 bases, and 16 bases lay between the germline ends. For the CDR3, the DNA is TGTGCCAGCAGGGACAGTCCCCTTCTGGGCTACACCTTC. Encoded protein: CASRDSPLLGYTF.

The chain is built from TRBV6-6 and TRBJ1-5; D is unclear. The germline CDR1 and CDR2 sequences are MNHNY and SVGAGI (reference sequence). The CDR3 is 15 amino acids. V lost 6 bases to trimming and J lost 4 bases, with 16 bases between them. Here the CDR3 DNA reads TGTGCCAGCAGCCTAATCGGAGATGGAAATCAGCCCCAGCATTTT. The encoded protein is CASSLIGDGNQPQHF.

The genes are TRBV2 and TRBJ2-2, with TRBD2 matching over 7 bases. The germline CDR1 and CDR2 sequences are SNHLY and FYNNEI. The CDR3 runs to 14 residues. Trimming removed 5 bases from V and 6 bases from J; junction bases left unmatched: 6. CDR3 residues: CASSRVGGSGELFF. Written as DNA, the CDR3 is TGTGCCAGCAGTCGTGTGGGGGGGTCCGGGGAGCTGTTTTTT.

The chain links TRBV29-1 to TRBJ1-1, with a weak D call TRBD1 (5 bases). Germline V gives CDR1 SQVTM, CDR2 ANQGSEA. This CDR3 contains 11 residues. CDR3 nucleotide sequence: TGCACCGGGGGGGAGAACACTGAAGCTTTCTTT. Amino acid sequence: CTGGENTEAFF.

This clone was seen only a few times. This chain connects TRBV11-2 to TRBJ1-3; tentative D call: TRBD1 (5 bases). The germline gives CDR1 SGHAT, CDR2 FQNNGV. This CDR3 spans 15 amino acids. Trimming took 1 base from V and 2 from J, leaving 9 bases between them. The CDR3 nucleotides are TGTGCCAGCAGCTTAGGACAGCGAACTGGAAACACCATATATTTT. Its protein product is CASSLGQRTGNTIYF.

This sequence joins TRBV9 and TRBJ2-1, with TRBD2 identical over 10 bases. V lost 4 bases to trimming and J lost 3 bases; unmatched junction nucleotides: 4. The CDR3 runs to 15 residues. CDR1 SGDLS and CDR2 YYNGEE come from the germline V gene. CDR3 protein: CASSYGLADYNEQFF. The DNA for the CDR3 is TGTGCCAGCAGCTACGGACTAGCGGACTACAATGAGCAGTTCTTC.

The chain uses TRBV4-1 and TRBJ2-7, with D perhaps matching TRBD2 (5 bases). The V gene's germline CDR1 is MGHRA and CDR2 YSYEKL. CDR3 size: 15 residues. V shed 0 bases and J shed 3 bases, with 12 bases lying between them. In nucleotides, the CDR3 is TGCGCCAGCAGCCAAGAGCGGGCCAGGAACTACGAGCAGTACTTC. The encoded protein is CASSQERARNYEQYF.

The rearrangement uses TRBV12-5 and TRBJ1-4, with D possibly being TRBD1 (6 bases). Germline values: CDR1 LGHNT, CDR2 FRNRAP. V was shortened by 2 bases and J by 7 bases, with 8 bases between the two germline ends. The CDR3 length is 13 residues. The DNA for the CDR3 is TGTGCTAGTGGTTTGACAGGGCGTGAAAAACTGTTTTTT. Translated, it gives CASGLTGREKLFF.

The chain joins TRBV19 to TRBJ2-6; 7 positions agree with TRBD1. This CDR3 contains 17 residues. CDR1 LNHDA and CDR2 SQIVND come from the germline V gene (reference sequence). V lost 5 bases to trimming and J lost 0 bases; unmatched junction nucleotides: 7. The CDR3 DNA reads TGTGCCAGTAGTCCTCGGGACAGCCGCTCTGGGGCCAACGTCCTGACTTTC. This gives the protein CASSPRDSRSGANVLTF.

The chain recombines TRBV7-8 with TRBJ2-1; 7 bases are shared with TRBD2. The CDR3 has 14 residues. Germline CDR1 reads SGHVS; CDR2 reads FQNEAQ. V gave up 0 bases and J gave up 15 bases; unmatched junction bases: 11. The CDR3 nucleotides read TGTGCCAGCAGCTTAGCGTCCCGAGTCGGGGGGATGTTCTTC. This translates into CASSLASRVGGMFF.